This entry features one T cell receptor (beta chain) sequence. Its cognate antigen is unknown. Reverse transcribing all isolated RNA meant expressed TCRB transcripts were sequenced. Only in-frame clones appear in the TCRdb table, and some are missing; sequencing was by immunoSEQ multiplex PCR. The data contain 600,000 or so clones, 11% to 15% of them seen just once; the ten biggest clones take up less than 0.04%. This record comes from a study of beta chain features in type 1 diabetes. Study as a whole: The patients were much like the healthy donors in age, gender and cell yields. The study examined around 100 million sorted cells across all samples.

Study observations and caveats: When Type 1 diabetes patients were examined, their TCRB CDR3s proved moderately but significantly shorter in all four CD4+ subsets. Fewer junction insertions and more nucleotide deletions appeared in type 1 diabetes patients. Sequencing used cDNA, and cells with high TCR expression could therefore be over-represented.

Germline V gene lookup returns CDR1 KGHSH and CDR2 LQKENI. Trimming removed 2 bases from V and 2 bases from J; junction bases left unmatched: 8. The CDR3 contains 17 residues. The chain joins TRBV18 to TRBJ2-4, with 8 bases matching TRBD2. Material for sequencing was naive CD4+ T cells from blood. This TCR came from a young man with type 1 diabetes. CDR3 in DNA: TGTGCCAGCTCACCAGACGTAGCGGGGTCTACCAAAAACATTCAGTACTTC. This encodes CASSPDVAGSTKNIQYF.